This is a list of T cell receptor beta chains from one sample in a study of blood T cell repertoires in COVID-19. Produced via immunoSEQ multiplex PCR; TCRdb's table is partial and in-frame only. The sample carries a few hundred thousand clones, over 75% recorded once. Sequenced material: peripheral blood. All receptors come from a woman in her 70s with acute or convalescent COVID-19. CDR3s include the opening cysteine and the closing phenylalanine or tryptophan. Each record gives: J gene, D gene, clone size, V gene, CDR3 DNA, CDR3 protein. A D gene is named only where the DNA matches it firmly. The listing skips clone size in some rows; elsewhere it reads once, few, many or a size class.

j_gene: TRBJ2-1
d_gene: TRBD2
abundance: once
v_gene: TRBV9
CDR3nt: TGTGCCAGCAGCCCGCGAGGGAGCGGGGGGAACTACAATGAGCAGTTCTTC
CDR3aa: CASSPRGSGGNYNEQFF

j_gene: TRBJ1-3
d_gene: .
abundance: .
v_gene: TRBV6-2/TRBV6-3
CDR3nt: TGTGCCAGCAGTTACTCCACAGGCTCTGGAAACACCATATATTTT
CDR3aa: CASSYSTGSGNTIYF

j_gene: TRBJ2-2
d_gene: .
abundance: .
v_gene: TRBV2
CDR3nt: TGTGCCAGCACTATCGATCTCGGGGAGCTGTTTTTT
CDR3aa: CASTIDLGELFF

j_gene: TRBJ1-1
d_gene: .
abundance: .
v_gene: TRBV3-1/TRBV3-2
CDR3nt: TGTGCCAGCAGCCAGGCCCAAGGGGCTCACACTGAAGCTTTCTTT
CDR3aa: CASSQAQGAHTEAFF

j_gene: TRBJ1-2
d_gene: .
abundance: .
v_gene: TRBV4-1
CDR3nt: TGCGCCAGCAGCGGGCCGGACAGACCCAACTATGGCTACACCTTC
CDR3aa: CASSGPDRPNYGYTF

j_gene: TRBJ2-7
d_gene: TRBD1
abundance: once
v_gene: TRBV6-2/TRBV6-3
CDR3nt: TGTGCCAGCACCCCCGGTGGGACAGTAACCTACGAGCAGTACTTC
CDR3aa: CASTPGGTVTYEQYF

j_gene: TRBJ1-3
d_gene: .
abundance: .
v_gene: TRBV6-5
CDR3nt: TGTGCCAGCAGAGGAGCGGGGGGGACTGGAAACACCATATATTTT
CDR3aa: CASRGAGGTGNTIYF

j_gene: TRBJ2-2
d_gene: TRBD2
abundance: few
v_gene: TRBV7-6
CDR3nt: TGTGCCAGCAGCTTAGGGACTAGCGGGGACACCGGGGAGCTGTTTTTT
CDR3aa: CASSLGTSGDTGELFF

j_gene: TRBJ2-3
d_gene: TRBD2
abundance: .
v_gene: TRBV6-1
CDR3nt: TGTGCCAGCAGTGAAACTAGCGGGGGGAGGACAGATACGCAGTATTTT
CDR3aa: CASSETSGGRTDTQYF

j_gene: TRBJ1-5
d_gene: .
abundance: once
v_gene: TRBV5-1
CDR3nt: TGCGCCAGCAGCACTGAACCCCATCAGCCCCAGCATTTT
CDR3aa: CASSTEPHQPQHF

j_gene: TRBJ1-1
d_gene: TRBD1
abundance: .
v_gene: TRBV19
CDR3nt: TGTGCCAGTAGTTGGGACAGGGGGAACACTGAAGCTTTCTTT
CDR3aa: CASSWDRGNTEAFF

j_gene: TRBJ2-7
d_gene: .
abundance: once
v_gene: TRBV6-5
CDR3nt: TGTGCAGCGAGAGGAGCCTACGAGCAGTACTTC
CDR3aa: CAARGAYEQYF

j_gene: TRBJ1-2
d_gene: .
abundance: .
v_gene: TRBV6-2/TRBV6-3
CDR3nt: TGTGCCAGCAGTTACTCGGGAGACTTTAACTATGGCTACACCTTC
CDR3aa: CASSYSGDFNYGYTF

j_gene: TRBJ2-3
d_gene: TRBD2
abundance: .
v_gene: TRBV5-6
CDR3nt: TGTGCCAGCAGCTCTAGCGGGGGAGGGGATACGCAGTATTTT
CDR3aa: CASSSSGGGDTQYF

j_gene: TRBJ1-1
d_gene: TRBD1
abundance: .
v_gene: TRBV6-5
CDR3nt: TGTGCCAGCAGTCAGGGGGATGAAGCTTTCTTT
CDR3aa: CASSQGDEAFF

j_gene: TRBJ1-2
d_gene: TRBD1
abundance: .
v_gene: TRBV6-6
CDR3nt: TGTGCCAGCAGAGGGACAGTCACTTATGGCTACACCTTC
CDR3aa: CASRGTVTYGYTF

j_gene: TRBJ1-6
d_gene: TRBD1
abundance: .
v_gene: TRBV7-6
CDR3nt: TGTGCCAGCAGCTCTAGAGGAGGGGGCACCTATAATTCACCCCTCCACTTT
CDR3aa: CASSSRGGGTYNSPLHF

j_gene: TRBJ1-1
d_gene: TRBD1
abundance: .
v_gene: TRBV2
CDR3nt: TGTGCCAGCAGCAAGGGACAGACGAACACTGAAGCTTTCTTT
CDR3aa: CASSKGQTNTEAFF

j_gene: TRBJ1-6
d_gene: TRBD1
abundance: .
v_gene: TRBV2
CDR3nt: TGTGCCAGCAGGCTGAGGACAGGCGGAGATTCACCCCTCCACTTT
CDR3aa: CASRLRTGGDSPLHF

j_gene: TRBJ1-1
d_gene: .
abundance: .
v_gene: TRBV5-4
CDR3nt: TGTGCCAGCAGCTCCCCAATCGGTAGCACTGAAGCTTTCTTT
CDR3aa: CASSSPIGSTEAFF

j_gene: TRBJ2-7
d_gene: .
abundance: .
v_gene: TRBV5-4
CDR3nt: TGTGCCAGCAGCTTAGGCGGAGGATACGAGCAGTACTTC
CDR3aa: CASSLGGGYEQYF

j_gene: TRBJ1-1
d_gene: TRBD1
abundance: .
v_gene: TRBV27
CDR3nt: TGTGCCAGCAGTCTAACAGGGGGCACTGAAGCTTTCTTT
CDR3aa: CASSLTGGTEAFF

j_gene: TRBJ1-3
d_gene: TRBD1
abundance: .
v_gene: TRBV7-6
CDR3nt: TGTGCCAGCAGCTTAACCCTCAGGGGGCGCTTAGGAAACACCATATATTTT
CDR3aa: CASSLTLRGRLGNTIYF

j_gene: TRBJ2-1
d_gene: .
abundance: once
v_gene: TRBV11-3
CDR3nt: TGTGCCAGCCGGGGCCAGGGGAGCTCCTACAATGAGCAGTTCTTC
CDR3aa: CASRGQGSSYNEQFF

j_gene: TRBJ2-3
d_gene: .
abundance: .
v_gene: TRBV6-4
CDR3nt: TGCGGACTCTTCAACGCAGATACGCAGTATTTT
CDR3aa: CGLFNADTQYF

j_gene: TRBJ1-1
d_gene: .
abundance: .
v_gene: TRBV11-2
CDR3nt: TGTGCCAGCAGCTTAGATGTCGGTTTCACTGAAGCTTTCTTT
CDR3aa: CASSLDVGFTEAFF

j_gene: TRBJ1-1
d_gene: .
abundance: .
v_gene: TRBV19
CDR3nt: TGTGCCAGCGGGAGGGATGTAATGAACACTGAAGCTTTCTTT
CDR3aa: CASGRDVMNTEAFF

j_gene: TRBJ2-7
d_gene: TRBD2
abundance: .
v_gene: TRBV19
CDR3nt: TGTGCCAGTAGTATTGTAGCTAGCGGGGGTTCCTCCTACGAGCAGTACTTC
CDR3aa: CASSIVASGGSSYEQYF

j_gene: TRBJ1-2
d_gene: TRBD1
abundance: .
v_gene: TRBV12-3/TRBV12-4
CDR3nt: TGTGCCAGCAGTTCGGACAGGGGAGGCTACACCTTC
CDR3aa: CASSSDRGGYTF

j_gene: TRBJ2-2
d_gene: TRBD2
abundance: .
v_gene: TRBV5-1
CDR3nt: TGCGCCAGCAGCTTCATTATTGGCCGGGGGGGCCCAGGGGAGCTGTTTTTT
CDR3aa: CASSFIIGRGGPGELFF

j_gene: TRBJ1-4
d_gene: .
abundance: once
v_gene: TRBV2
CDR3nt: TGTGCCAGCAGAAGAACAGATAAAAATGAAAAACTGTTTTTT
CDR3aa: CASRRTDKNEKLFF

j_gene: TRBJ2-3
d_gene: .
abundance: once
v_gene: TRBV28
CDR3nt: TGTGCCAGCAGTTCGACTGGCGGGACAGATACGCAGTATTTT
CDR3aa: CASSSTGGTDTQYF

j_gene: TRBJ2-1
d_gene: .
abundance: .
v_gene: TRBV15
CDR3nt: TGTGCCACCAGAGGGGGGGGAGGACGCAATGAGCAGTTCTTC
CDR3aa: CATRGGGGRNEQFF

j_gene: TRBJ1-1
d_gene: .
abundance: .
v_gene: TRBV11-2
CDR3nt: TGTGCCAGCAGCTTAGCAGGCAGAACTGAAGCTTTCTTT
CDR3aa: CASSLAGRTEAFF

j_gene: TRBJ1-2
d_gene: TRBD1
abundance: .
v_gene: TRBV19
CDR3nt: TGTGCCAGTAGTAACCTGCCGGGACAGGGGATCTATGGCTACACCTTC
CDR3aa: CASSNLPGQGIYGYTF

j_gene: TRBJ1-5
d_gene: .
abundance: .
v_gene: TRBV6-5
CDR3nt: TGTGCCAGCAGCACCGGACAGACTAGCAATCAGCCCCAGCATTTT
CDR3aa: CASSTGQTSNQPQHF

j_gene: TRBJ2-7
d_gene: .
abundance: .
v_gene: TRBV7-8
CDR3nt: TGTGCCAGCAGCCTAGCGACAGGCGAGCAGTACTTC
CDR3aa: CASSLATGEQYF

j_gene: TRBJ1-5
d_gene: .
abundance: .
v_gene: TRBV29-1
CDR3nt: TGCAGCGTTGCCGAGGGCAATCAGCCCCAGCATTTT
CDR3aa: CSVAEGNQPQHF

j_gene: TRBJ2-1
d_gene: TRBD1
abundance: .
v_gene: TRBV5-1
CDR3nt: TGCGCCAGCAGCGCCCGGGACAGGGTTGGGAATGAGCAGTTCTTC
CDR3aa: CASSARDRVGNEQFF

j_gene: TRBJ1-5
d_gene: .
abundance: once
v_gene: TRBV30
CDR3nt: TGTGCCTGGAGTGGCTCCGGGATTATGGAGCCCCAGCATTTT
CDR3aa: CAWSGSGIMEPQHF

j_gene: TRBJ1-1
d_gene: .
abundance: .
v_gene: TRBV28
CDR3nt: TGTGCCAGCAGTTTCCCCGGGAGTGTCACTGAAGCTTTCTTT
CDR3aa: CASSFPGSVTEAFF

j_gene: TRBJ2-5
d_gene: .
abundance: .
v_gene: TRBV5-8
CDR3nt: TGTGCCAGCAGCTTGATTGCAGGCCGGCGCCAAGAGACCCAGTACTTC
CDR3aa: CASSLIAGRRQETQYF

j_gene: TRBJ1-2
d_gene: .
abundance: .
v_gene: TRBV20-1
CDR3nt: TGCAGTGCTAGTCGTGGGTTGACACCCGCTAACTATGGCTACACCTTC
CDR3aa: CSASRGLTPANYGYTF

j_gene: TRBJ2-5
d_gene: .
abundance: .
v_gene: TRBV7-9
CDR3nt: TGTGCCAGCACCGCCGGGACCGGGACTCGTCAGACCCAGTACTTC
CDR3aa: CASTAGTGTRQTQYF

j_gene: TRBJ2-5
d_gene: TRBD1
abundance: .
v_gene: TRBV5-5
CDR3nt: TGTGCCAGCAGCTTGAGGGCAGGGGGCCGCCAAGAGACCCAGTACTTC
CDR3aa: CASSLRAGGRQETQYF

j_gene: TRBJ2-1
d_gene: TRBD2
abundance: .
v_gene: TRBV12-5
CDR3nt: TGTGCTAGTGGTTTGGGAGCGGGGTCCAGTAATGAGCAGTTCTTC
CDR3aa: CASGLGAGSSNEQFF

j_gene: TRBJ2-3
d_gene: .
abundance: .
v_gene: TRBV10-3
CDR3nt: TGTGCCATCAGTGGGTACAGAACTAGCACAGATACGCAGTATTTT
CDR3aa: CAISGYRTSTDTQYF

j_gene: TRBJ2-3
d_gene: .
abundance: .
v_gene: TRBV6-1
CDR3nt: TGTGCCAGCAGTGAAGGAGTAAGGAGGGATACGCAGTATTTT
CDR3aa: CASSEGVRRDTQYF

j_gene: TRBJ1-2
d_gene: .
abundance: .
v_gene: TRBV5-5
CDR3nt: TGTGCCAGCAGCTTAGGAGTTCGCCTGGTGGGCTACACCTTC
CDR3aa: CASSLGVRLVGYTF

j_gene: TRBJ1-5
d_gene: .
abundance: .
v_gene: TRBV19
CDR3nt: TGTGCCAGTAGTTGGGCGGCGCTAGCCAATCAGCCCCAGCATTTT
CDR3aa: CASSWAALANQPQHF

j_gene: TRBJ1-4
d_gene: .
abundance: once
v_gene: TRBV6-1
CDR3nt: TGTGCCAGCAGTGAATGGGGGCGGGAAAAACTGTTTTTT
CDR3aa: CASSEWGREKLFF

j_gene: TRBJ2-5
d_gene: .
abundance: .
v_gene: TRBV2
CDR3nt: TGTGCCAGCTTAGCTCAGGAGACCCAGTACTTC
CDR3aa: CASLAQETQYF

j_gene: TRBJ1-1
d_gene: .
abundance: once
v_gene: TRBV2
CDR3nt: TGTGCCAGCAGCAGCGGACTTGAGGCTTTCTTT
CDR3aa: CASSSGLEAFF

j_gene: TRBJ1-1
d_gene: .
abundance: .
v_gene: TRBV18
CDR3nt: TGTGCCAGCTCCCCCACTGGGATCAGGGGCAGGGGCACTGAAGCTTTCTTT
CDR3aa: CASSPTGIRGRGTEAFF

j_gene: TRBJ2-7
d_gene: TRBD1
abundance: .
v_gene: TRBV29-1
CDR3nt: TGCAGCGTTGAAGAAGTGGGACAGGGGGTTGGCGAGCAGTACTTC
CDR3aa: CSVEEVGQGVGEQYF

j_gene: TRBJ1-1
d_gene: .
abundance: .
v_gene: TRBV6-4
CDR3nt: TGTGCCAGCAGCCTTAAGAACACTGAAGCTTTCTTT
CDR3aa: CASSLKNTEAFF

j_gene: TRBJ2-4
d_gene: TRBD1
abundance: .
v_gene: TRBV5-4
CDR3nt: TGTGCCAGCAGCTTCTCCGGACAGGGACAAAACATTCAGTACTTC
CDR3aa: CASSFSGQGQNIQYF

j_gene: TRBJ2-3
d_gene: .
abundance: .
v_gene: TRBV3-1/TRBV3-2
CDR3nt: TGTGCCAGCAGCCGGTGGCTACTAGCCACTCCAGATACGCAGTATTTT
CDR3aa: CASSRWLLATPDTQYF

j_gene: TRBJ1-2
d_gene: .
abundance: .
v_gene: TRBV5-1
CDR3nt: TGCGCCAGCAGCTTGACAACAGCTTCTGGCTACACCTTC
CDR3aa: CASSLTTASGYTF

j_gene: TRBJ2-5
d_gene: .
abundance: .
v_gene: TRBV20-1
CDR3nt: TGCAGTGCTGGTGGACAGATCCAAGAGACCCAGTACTTC
CDR3aa: CSAGGQIQETQYF